Following are 32 T cell receptor beta chains from one sample sequenced in a study of Graves' ophthalmopathy and Graves' hyperthyroidism. The authors amplified TCR beta CDR3 regions, and they did so from RNA transcripts for repertoire sequencing. Second-round multiplex PCR followed a first-round RT-PCR using HTBI primers. TCRdb re-analysed the multiplex PCR reads in MiXCR, keeping a single row per CDR3 protein. This table holds 340,000 or so distinct CDR3 sequences, roughly a sixth found once. The sequencing input was peripheral blood. These receptors all stem from an adult man with Graves' ophthalmopathy.

This clonotype was detected many times. The CDR3, as DNA: TGTGCCAGCAGTGAAAGGAGTCACACTGAAGCTTTCTTT. Translating it yields CASSERSHTEAFF. The chain links TRBV6-1 to TRBJ1-1; no reliable D call. Germline values: CDR1 MNHNS, CDR2 SASEGT. Trimming took off 2 bases at V and 3 bases at J, with 7 bases between the two ends. The CDR3 is 13 amino acids.

This clonotype was found many times. The chain combines TRBV20-1 with TRBJ2-1; TRBD2 agrees at 13 bases. Germline trimming cut 0 bases from V and 4 bases from J; bases unmatched to any gene: 12. From germline, CDR1 is DFQATT and CDR2 SNEGSKA (reference sequence). This CDR3 has 19 amino acids. CDR3 in amino acids: CSARDPQLTSGRSYNEQFF. The CDR3 DNA reads TGCAGTGCTAGAGATCCCCAGCTGACTAGCGGGAGGTCTTACAATGAGCAGTTCTTC.

This clonotype was counted many times. The chain couples TRBV29-1 to TRBJ2-7; the match to TRBD1 covers 7 bases. Germline CDR1 SQVTM, CDR2 ANQGSEA. CDR3 length equals 14 residues. Trimming cost V 4 bases and J 2 bases; bases outside gene matches: 8. Here the CDR3 DNA reads TGCAGCGTTGCTCAGGGGGAAACTCCCTACGAGCAGTACTTC. Translation: CSVAQGETPYEQYF.

The genes are TRBV15 and TRBJ1-6; D remains ambiguous. Germline assignment: CDR1 LNHNV and CDR2 YYDKDF (reference sequence). The CDR3 loop spans 13 amino acids. Trimming took off 9 bases at V and 7 bases at J, with 13 bases between the two ends. CDR3 sequence: CATQTGPNSPLHF. The CDR3, as DNA: TGTGCCACTCAGACGGGTCCGAATTCACCCCTCCACTTT.

This clonotype showed up many times. The J gene is TRBJ1-1, the V gene TRBV7-3; D call uncertain. Germline CDR1 SGHTA, CDR2 FQGTGA. V shed 5 bases and J shed 1 base, with 8 bases lying between them. The CDR3 runs to 13 residues. This CDR3 is CASSLTKNTEAFF. CDR3 coding DNA: TGTGCCAGCAGCCTCACAAAGAACACTGAAGCTTTCTTT.

The gene calls are TRBV5-1 and TRBJ2-7; no firm D call. Germline V lookup: CDR1 SGHRS, CDR2 YFSETQ. The CDR3 length is 13 residues. Trimming removed 0 bases at V and 6 bases at J, with 10 bases between. CDR3 residues: CASSLEDLGEQYF. The CDR3 bases are TGCGCCAGCAGCTTGGAGGACCTCGGCGAGCAGTACTTC.

The table lists this clonotype with many counts. V usage is TRBV12-3 or TRBV12-4 and J usage is TRBJ2-2; no definite D call. The CDR3 length is 13 residues. Trimming took 8 bases from V and 6 from J, leaving 13 bases between them. In DNA, the CDR3 is TGTGCCAGCCGACCCGGCGGTGCCGGGGAGCTGTTTTTT. Protein product: CASRPGGAGELFF.

This clonotype was observed many times. The rearrangement links TRBV6-6 to TRBJ2-5, with D perhaps TRBD2 (5 bases). The CDR3 contains 15 residues. V shed 6 bases and J shed 4 bases, with 18 bases lying between them. Germline CDR1 and CDR2: MNHNY and SVGAGI (reference sequence). The DNA of the CDR3 is TGTGCCAGCAGGATATGGGCGGGCCCGCGAGAGACCCAGTACTTC. Protein product: CASRIWAGPRETQYF.

This clonotype has ten or more counts. The V and J genes are TRBV12-5 and TRBJ1-1; D call uncertain. The V gene lost 5 bases and the J gene lost 0 bases, with 7 bases spanning the gap. This CDR3 comprises 13 residues. CDR1 and CDR2 (germline): LGHNT, FRNRAP. CDR3 coding DNA: TGTGCTAGTGGTATAGGTGTGAACACTGAAGCTTTCTTT. Protein: CASGIGVNTEAFF.

The rearrangement uses TRBV19 and TRBJ1-2; D perhaps matches TRBD1 (5 bases). Germline V gene sequence: CDR1 LNHDA, CDR2 SQIVND (reference sequence). Trimming removed 2 bases from V and 5 bases from J, with 12 bases in between. The CDR3 has 14 amino acids. In DNA, the CDR3 is TGTGCCAGTAGTATACCCTGGGACGATTATGGCTACACCTTC. This codes for CASSIPWDDYGYTF.

This sequence joins TRBV6-1 and TRBJ1-3, with D uncertain. V was clipped by 11 bases and J by 0 bases, with 11 bases between them. Germline V gives CDR1 MNHNS, CDR2 SASEGT. The CDR3 is made up of 13 amino acids. The CDR3, as DNA: TGTGCCGGAAAGGAACCCTCTGGAAACACCATATATTTT. This sequence encodes CAGKEPSGNTIYF.

This clonotype was recorded many times. The V call is TRBV6-5, the J call TRBJ2-1; a possible D gene is TRBD1 (6 bases). There are 14 residues in the CDR3. Trimming cost V 5 bases and J 8 bases, with 16 bases left between them. The germline gives CDR1 MNHEY, CDR2 SVGAGI. CDR3 in amino acids: CASSPGTPLDEQFF. For the CDR3, the DNA is TGTGCCAGCAGTCCCGGGACACCATTGGATGAGCAGTTCTTC.

This clonotype appeared many times. J is TRBJ1-1 and V is TRBV12-3 or TRBV12-4; 8 nucleotides align to TRBD1. J was trimmed by 7 bases and V by 5 bases; bases with no gene match: 6. The CDR3 is 13 residues long. CDR3 coding DNA: TGTGCCAGCAGTCAGACAGGGGCCGTTGAAGCTTTCTTT. It specifies CASSQTGAVEAFF.

The chain employs TRBV12-3 or TRBV12-4 and TRBJ2-5; possibly TRBD1 or TRBD2 for D (5 bases each). This CDR3 contains 15 residues. The V gene lost 1 base and the J gene lost 4 bases, with 13 bases spanning the gap. CDR3 nucleotides: TGTGCCAGCAGTTTAGGAGACGAGGGGCGAGAGACCCAGTACTTC. It specifies CASSLGDEGRETQYF.

The gene calls are TRBV19 and TRBJ2-7; 11 positions agree with TRBD1. This CDR3 has 15 residues. CDR1 LNHDA and CDR2 SQIVND come from the germline V gene (reference sequence). Trimming removed 5 bases from V and 3 bases from J; junction bases left unmatched: 6. CDR3: CASSPTDRGLYEQYF. CDR3 nucleotides: TGTGCCAGTAGTCCCACGGACAGGGGGCTCTACGAGCAGTACTTC.

A word on this clonotype: Being one base from a much bigger clone, this may be a read error. The V gene is TRBV4-3, the J gene TRBJ2-5; 8 positions agree with TRBD2. V was clipped by 3 bases and J by 4 bases; unmatched bases: 7. Germline CDR1 is LGHNA and CDR2 is YSLEER. The CDR3 totals 15 residues. The DNA for the CDR3 is TGCGCCAGCAGCCAGACTAGCGAGTACCGAGAGACCCAGTACTTC. This codes for CASSQTSEYRETQYF.

This clonotype was counted at least ten times. The rearrangement uses TRBV5-1 and TRBJ1-2, with a possible D match to TRBD1 (6 bases). The germline V gene encodes CDR1 SGHRS and CDR2 YFSETQ. CDR3 size: 14 residues. The V end lost 3 bases, the J end lost 3 bases, and 12 bases lay between the germline ends. The CDR3 loop reads CASSSIQGDYGYTF. DNA of the CDR3: TGCGCCAGCAGCTCCATACAGGGAGACTATGGCTACACCTTC. The full variable domain, rest sourced from reference TRBV5-1 and TRBJ1-2, is KAGVTQTPRYLIKTRGQQVTLSCSPISGHRSVSWYQQTPGQGLQFLFEYFSETQRNKGNFPGRFSGRQFSNSRSEMNVSTLELGDSALYLCASSSIQGDYGYTFGSGTRLTVV.

This clonotype was observed at least ten times. CDR3: CASSLVGGRIQETQYF. The CDR3 nucleotides are TGTGCCAGCAGCTTAGTAGGTGGGAGGATCCAAGAGACCCAGTACTTC. This rearrangement joins TRBV11-2 to TRBJ2-5; weak D call: TRBD2 (6 bases). Between the trimmed V and J ends, which lost 1 base and 1 base, there was a span of 13 bases. The CDR3 loop spans 16 amino acids. Germline V gene data show CDR1 as SGHAT and CDR2 as FQNNGV.

This clonotype was counted at least ten times. The chain is built from TRBV7-9 and TRBJ2-7; D gene uncertain. This CDR3 comprises 14 residues. Trimming removed 3 bases at V and 1 base at J, with 10 bases between. The germline V gene has CDR1 SEHNR and CDR2 FQNEAQ (reference sequence). This CDR3 is CASSLGSLSYEQYF. CDR3 bases: TGTGCCAGCAGCTTGGGCAGCTTGTCCTACGAGCAGTACTTC.

This sequence joins TRBV29-1 and TRBJ1-2, with TRBD1 as a possible D gene (6 bases). Germline assignment: CDR1 SQVTM and CDR2 ANQGSEA. The CDR3 has 13 amino acids. V shed 5 bases and J shed 7 bases, with 17 bases lying between them. This CDR3 is CSVRREGESGYTF. In DNA form, the CDR3 reads TGCAGCGTTAGGAGGGAGGGGGAAAGTGGCTACACCTTC.

This clonotype was counted ten times or more. The chain has TRBV2 and TRBJ2-5; perhaps TRBD1 as D (7 bases). The length of the CDR3 is 14 residues. V gave up 6 bases and J gave up 2 bases, with 13 bases separating them. From germline, CDR1 is SNHLY and CDR2 FYNNEI. CDR3 protein: CASRPPGGQETQYF. The CDR3 DNA reads TGTGCCAGCAGGCCCCCAGGGGGGCAAGAGACCCAGTACTTC.

This clonotype was observed many times. V usage is TRBV20-1 and J usage is TRBJ2-5, with a weak D call TRBD2 (6 bases). CDR3 size: 14 residues. Germline V gene sequence: CDR1 DFQATT, CDR2 SNEGSKA (reference sequence). Trimming took off 0 bases at V and 5 bases at J, with 13 bases between the two ends. DNA of the CDR3: TGCAGTGCTAGAGACGTCGTGGGACTCGAGACCCAGTACTTC. It codes for CSARDVVGLETQYF.

The chain links TRBV3-1 to TRBJ2-7; a weak D match, TRBD2 (6 bases). The CDR3 consists of 15 residues. Germline V lookup: CDR1 LGHDT, CDR2 YNNKEL (reference sequence). V was clipped by 6 bases and J by 2 bases, with 17 bases between them. CDR3 sequence: CASSYFGEAPYEQYF. As DNA, the CDR3 is TGTGCCAGCAGTTACTTCGGGGAGGCGCCCTACGAGCAGTACTTC.

At least ten counts were recorded for this clonotype. V usage is TRBV15 and J usage is TRBJ1-5; perhaps TRBD1 as D (6 bases). The CDR3 has 14 residues. The germline gives CDR1 LNHNV, CDR2 YYDKDF (reference sequence). V shed 2 bases and J shed 6 bases, with 11 bases lying between them. The CDR3 is CATSRNIGGQPQHF. CDR3 DNA: TGTGCCACCAGCAGAAATATAGGGGGTCAGCCCCAGCATTTT.

This clonotype was counted ten times or more. V is TRBV6-4 and J is TRBJ2-2; the match to TRBD1 covers 10 bases. This CDR3 contains 19 residues. Germline loops: CDR1 MRHNA, CDR2 SNTAGT. The trim removed 8 bases at V and 2 bases at J, leaving 17 bases unmatched. CDR3 sequence (DNA): TGTGCCAGCCGATGGGGGACAGGGGTCTCCCTTCTCAACACCGGGGAGCTGTTTTTT. It codes for CASRWGTGVSLLNTGELFF.

This clonotype showed up just once. J is TRBJ2-7 and V is TRBV12-3 or TRBV12-4, with TRBD1 as a possible D gene (5 bases). The CDR3 has 13 residues. V lost 2 bases and J lost 6, with 11 bases in between. The CDR3 region has the DNA TGTGCCAGCAGTTTACAGGGATCCCTCGAGCAGTACTTC. Protein product: CASSLQGSLEQYF.

This clonotype has only one observation. In DNA, the CDR3 is TGTGCCAGCAGCCAAGATTTAGGAGGTGGGGCCAACGTCCTGACTTTC. Protein product: CASSQDLGGGANVLTF. The chain carries TRBV4-2 and TRBJ2-6; TRBD2 is a possible D gene (5 bases). The CDR3 is made up of 16 amino acids. Trimming removed 0 bases from V and 3 bases from J, with 9 bases in between. CDR1 LGHNA and CDR2 YNFKEQ come from the germline V gene.

This clonotype has a count of ten or more. The chain is built from TRBV18 and TRBJ2-2, with D unclear. V was cut by 7 bases and J by 8 bases, with 14 bases left in between. The CDR3 runs 13 residues. The germline CDR1 and CDR2 sequences are KGHSH and LQKENI. CDR3 DNA: TGTGCCAGCTTATCGGACGGAATGGGGGAGCTGTTTTTT. This encodes CASLSDGMGELFF.

This clonotype was found many times. J is TRBJ1-1 and V is TRBV29-1; the D gene is possibly TRBD1 (6 bases). Per the germline V gene, CDR1 is SQVTM and CDR2 is ANQGSEA. The length of the CDR3 is 12 residues. V lost 6 bases to trimming and J lost 8 bases, with 16 bases between them. CDR3 sequence reads: CSVSPQGTEAFF. DNA for the CDR3: TGCAGCGTCTCTCCCCAGGGGACGGAAGCTTTCTTT.

This clonotype occurred many times. In nucleotides, the CDR3 is TGCGCCAGCAGCCCTACCCTAGCGGGGCCCTACGAGCAGTACTTC. The encoded protein is CASSPTLAGPYEQYF. J is TRBJ2-7 and V is TRBV4-3; 9 nucleotides align to TRBD2. V shed 4 bases and J 2 bases; nucleotides not matched to a gene: 6. CDR1 and CDR2 (germline): LGHNA, YSLEER. The CDR3 loop spans 15 amino acids.

This clonotype was counted between two and nine times. This chain joins TRBV6-1 and TRBJ1-6; D ambiguous. The CDR3 has 13 amino acids. CDR1 and CDR2 from the germline V gene are MNHNS and SASEGT. CDR3 protein: CDDNGHGDSPLHF. The DNA for the CDR3 is TGTGACGACAACGGGCATGGCGATTCACCCCTCCACTTT.

This clonotype has at least ten counts. The chain is built from TRBV5-4 and TRBJ1-2; a possible D gene is TRBD1 (5 bases). CDR3 length: 14 residues. V lost 5 bases to trimming and J lost 4 bases, with 15 bases between them. Germline V gives CDR1 SGHNT, CDR2 YYREEE (reference sequence). This CDR3 reads CASSPDSKSYGYTF. The CDR3 nucleotides read TGTGCCAGCAGTCCCGACAGTAAGAGCTATGGCTACACCTTC.